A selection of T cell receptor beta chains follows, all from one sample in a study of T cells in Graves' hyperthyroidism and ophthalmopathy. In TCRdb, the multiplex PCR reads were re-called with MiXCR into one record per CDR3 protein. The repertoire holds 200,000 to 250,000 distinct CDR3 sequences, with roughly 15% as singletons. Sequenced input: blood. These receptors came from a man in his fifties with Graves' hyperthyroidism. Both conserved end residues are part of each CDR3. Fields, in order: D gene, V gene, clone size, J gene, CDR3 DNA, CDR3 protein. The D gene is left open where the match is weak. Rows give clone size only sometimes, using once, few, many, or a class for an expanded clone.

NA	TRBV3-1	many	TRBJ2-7	TGTGCCAGCAGCCAAGTTGACAACGAGCAGTACTTC	CASSQVDNEQYF
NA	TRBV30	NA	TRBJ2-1	TGTGCCTGGAGTGGGAGGGAGAATTTTTACAATGAGCAGTTCTTC	CAWSGRENFYNEQFF
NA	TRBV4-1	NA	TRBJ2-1	TGCGCCAGCAGCCAAGATTCGGGGAAGAATGAGCAGTTCTTC	CASSQDSGKNEQFF
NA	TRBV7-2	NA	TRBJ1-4	TGTGCCAGCAGCAGGGATTCATTTAAATATGAAAAACTGTTTTTT	CASSRDSFKYEKLFF
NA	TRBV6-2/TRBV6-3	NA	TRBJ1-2	TGTGCCAGCAGCCAAGGTCGACAAGGCTATGGCTACACCTTC	CASSQGRQGYGYTF
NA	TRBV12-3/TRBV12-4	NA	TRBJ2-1	TGTGCCAGCAGTTTTGGCGGCCCTGTCTCCTACAATGAGCAGTTCTTC	CASSFGGPVSYNEQFF
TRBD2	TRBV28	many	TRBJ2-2	TGTGCCAGCAGTATCACGGGGGGAGGTACCGGGGAGCTGTTTTTT	CASSITGGGTGELFF
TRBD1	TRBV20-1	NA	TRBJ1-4	TGCAGTGCTAACGGACAGGGGGCAGAAAAACTGTTTTTT	CSANGQGAEKLFF
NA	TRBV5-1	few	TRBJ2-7	TGCGCCAGCAGCTTCTCGAACTACGAGCAGTACTTC	CASSFSNYEQYF
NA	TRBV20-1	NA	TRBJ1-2	TGCAGTGCTAGACGGGGGGGGAGTAACTATGGCTACACCTTC	CSARRGGSNYGYTF
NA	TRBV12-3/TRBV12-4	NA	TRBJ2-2	TGTGCCAGCAGTTTCCAGAGGGCCGGGGAGCTGTTTTTT	CASSFQRAGELFF
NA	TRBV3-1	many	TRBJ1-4	TGTGCCAGCAGCCATGGAAGGGCTGCGGAAAAACTGTTTTTT	CASSHGRAAEKLFF
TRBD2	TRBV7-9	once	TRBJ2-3	TGTGCCAGCAGCGGCTCTAGCGGGAGCACAGATACGCAGTATTTT	CASSGSSGSTDTQYF
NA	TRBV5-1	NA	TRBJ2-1	TGCGCCAGCAGCTTTAGCGGAAACTCCTACAATGAGCAGTTCTTC	CASSFSGNSYNEQFF
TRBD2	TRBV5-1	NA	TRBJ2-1	TGTGCCAGCAGCCCTAGCGGAAGCGCCTACAATGAGCAGTTCTTC	CASSPSGSAYNEQFF
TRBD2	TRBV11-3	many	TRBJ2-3	TGTGCCAGCAGCCCCCGGACTAGCGGGATTGCAGATACGCAGTATTTT	CASSPRTSGIADTQYF
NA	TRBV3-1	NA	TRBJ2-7	TGTGCCAGCAGCCAACCGACAGGTTCTTTGTACGAGCAGTACTTC	CASSQPTGSLYEQYF
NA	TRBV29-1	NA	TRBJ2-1	TGCAGCGTTGAAGATGGGGTAAATGAGCAGTTCTTC	CSVEDGVNEQFF
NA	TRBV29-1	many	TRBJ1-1	TGCAGCGTTGAAGATAGGGCAGGGAACACTGAAGCTTTCTTT	CSVEDRAGNTEAFF
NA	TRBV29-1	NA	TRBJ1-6	TGCAGCGTGCGTTCTCACGGCCCAAATTCACCCCTCCACTTT	CSVRSHGPNSPLHF
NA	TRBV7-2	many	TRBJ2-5	TGTGCCAGCAGCTTAGGGGTGGGGGGGCGAGGAGAGACCCAGTACTTC	CASSLGVGGRGETQYF
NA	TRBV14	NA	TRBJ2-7	TGTGCCAGCAGCCAAAGGGCAGGGCCCTACGAGCAGTACTTC	CASSQRAGPYEQYF
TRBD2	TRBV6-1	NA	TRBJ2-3	TGTGCCAGCAGTGAAGGGGTTAGCGGGGCAGATACGCAGTATTTT	CASSEGVSGADTQYF
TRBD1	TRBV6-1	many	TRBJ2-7	TGTGCCAGCAGTGCCCCAGAGGGGACAGGGGTTGTCGAGCAGTACTTC	CASSAPEGTGVVEQYF
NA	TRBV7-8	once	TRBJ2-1	TGTGCCAGCAGCCCCATCCCCGAGGGAGCCGGGCATGAGCAGTTCTTC	CASSPIPEGAGHEQFF
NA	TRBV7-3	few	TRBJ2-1	TGTGCCAGCAGCTTAGATAGCGTGGACAATTTCAATGAGCAGTTCTTC	CASSLDSVDNFNEQFF
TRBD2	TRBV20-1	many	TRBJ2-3	TGCAGTGCTGGGACTAGCGACACAGATACGCAGTATTTT	CSAGTSDTDTQYF
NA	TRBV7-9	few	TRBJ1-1	TGTGCCAGCAGCTCCTTTCAGAGAACTGAAGCTTTCTTT	CASSSFQRTEAFF
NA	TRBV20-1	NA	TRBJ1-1	TGCAGTACTAGACGAGGCGGCATCCTTGAAGCTTTCTTT	CSTRRGGILEAFF